Presented here are 3 T cell receptor beta chains from one specimen sequenced in a study of blood T cell repertoires in COVID-19 (dated by TCRdb to about 2020). The protocol used for the library was the immunoSEQ multiplex PCR assay. Entries here come from immuneACCESS through TCRdb and include only in-frame sequences with V and J called. Some clones fail to appear in such tables; in the studies checked, an unresolved V gene covers under half of the shortfall, and the cause of the remainder is unknown. This sample gives 90,000 to 120,000 clones in total; more than 70% of them show up just once. Of the sample, 4% to 4.5% falls within the top ten clones. Sequences were obtained from peripheral blood. These receptors all come from a man between 65 and 85 years old with acute or convalescent COVID-19.

The genes are TRBV7-6 and TRBJ2-2; D is ambiguous. In germline, CDR1 is SGHVS, CDR2 FNYEAQ. V was trimmed by 5 bases and J by 2 bases, leaving 18 bases between them. The CDR3 runs 17 residues. Here the CDR3 DNA reads TGTGCCAGCAGCCCTACACTCAGCCCGGGTAACACCGGGGAGCTGTTTTTT. The encoded protein is CASSPTLSPGNTGELFF.

The chain links TRBV5-1 to TRBJ2-7; 8 nucleotides line up with TRBD1. This CDR3 has 13 residues. J lost 11 bases, V lost 4 bases, and 11 bases had no gene match. Germline CDR1 reads SGHRS; CDR2 reads YFSETQ. CDR3: CASSPVTDRVKYF. The CDR3 coding sequence is TGCGCCAGCAGCCCCGTAACGGACAGGGTCAAGTACTTC.

The V and J genes are TRBV20-1 and TRBJ1-1; TRBD1 matches at 8 bases. This CDR3 is 9 amino acids long. The V segment lost 6 bases and the J segment 9 bases; nucleotides outside the gene matches: 0. Germline CDR1 reads DFQATT; CDR2 reads SNEGSKA (reference sequence). CDR3 residues: CSARGQAFF. The CDR3 DNA is TGCAGTGCCAGGGGGCAAGCTTTCTTT.